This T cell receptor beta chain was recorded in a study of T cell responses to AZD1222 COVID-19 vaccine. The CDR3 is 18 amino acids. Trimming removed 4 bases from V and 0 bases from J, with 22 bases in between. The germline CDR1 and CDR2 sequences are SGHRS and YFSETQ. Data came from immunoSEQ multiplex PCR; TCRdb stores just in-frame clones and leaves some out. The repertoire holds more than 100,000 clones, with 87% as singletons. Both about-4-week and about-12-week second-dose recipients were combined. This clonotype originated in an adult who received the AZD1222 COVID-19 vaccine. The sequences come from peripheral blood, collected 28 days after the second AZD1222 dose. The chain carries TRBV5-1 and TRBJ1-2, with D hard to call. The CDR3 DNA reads TGCGCCAGCAGCCGAGAAGGCACGCAACCCCAAGCTAACTATGGCTACACCTTC. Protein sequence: CASSREGTQPQANYGYTF.